The 22 T cell receptor beta chains listed next were all sequenced from one sample in a study of human T cells and chemical hapten exposure. Each CDR3 protein is one row after TCRdb ran MiXCR on the RACE reads. The sample carries about 98,000 distinct CDR3 sequences, 10% to 13% recorded once. Indicated time point: pre-sensitization, week 0. Treatment noted: therapeutic diphenylcyclopropenone sensitization with weekly scalp DPC. The sequenced sample was whole blood, obtained in connection with sensitization to the hapten diphenylcyclopropenone (DPC). Source of these receptors: a woman aged 55-69 years with alopecia areata. Some clones in this sample may be carry-over from other donors' samples.

This clonotype showed up many times. The V gene is TRBV7-2, the J gene TRBJ2-3; D unclear. The V gene lost 5 bases and the J gene lost 8 bases, with 14 bases spanning the gap. The CDR3 spans 13 residues. The germline gives CDR1 SGHTA, CDR2 FQGNSA. The CDR3, as DNA: TGTGCCAGCAGCACCTCCCCCGGTAGTACGCAGTATTTT. Translating it yields CASSTSPGSTQYF.

This clonotype was detected many times. The V call is TRBV27, the J call TRBJ1-2, with no clear D. V lost 6 bases and J 6 bases, leaving 23 bases between the germline ends. The CDR3 extends over 16 amino acids. The germline V gene encodes CDR1 MNHEY and CDR2 SMNVEV (reference sequence). The CDR3 DNA follows: TGTGCCAGCAGCCGTACTCCCACAGAGCACTTACATGGCTACACCTTC. Its protein is CASSRTPTEHLHGYTF.

This clonotype was detected many times. This chain connects TRBV18 to TRBJ2-6; D uncertain. The CDR3 extends over 17 amino acids. CDR1 KGHSH and CDR2 LQKENI come from the germline V gene. The ends were cut back, 3 bases at V and 0 bases at J, with 12 bases in the middle. DNA for the CDR3: TGTGCCAGCTCACCCCGGGCCGGGCCCTCTGGGGCCAACGTCCTGACTTTC. Its translation is CASSPRAGPSGANVLTF.

This clonotype was picked up many times. The chain has TRBV12-3 or TRBV12-4 and TRBJ2-1; D may be TRBD1 (5 bases). V lost 7 bases and J lost 0, with 10 bases in between. This CDR3 has 14 residues. CDR3 sequence: CASTRTSSYNEQFF. In DNA, the CDR3 is TGTGCCAGCACTCGGACAAGCTCCTACAATGAGCAGTTCTTC.

This clonotype has ten or more counts. The chain is built from TRBV5-1 and TRBJ1-4; perhaps TRBD1 as D (6 bases). CDR3 size: 14 residues. Trimming shortened V by 4 bases and J by 4 bases, and 11 bases separated the two germline ends. From germline, CDR1 is SGHRS and CDR2 YFSETQ. CDR3 bases: TGCGCCAGCAGCCTGACAGGAGTTAATGAAAAACTGTTTTTT. It encodes CASSLTGVNEKLFF.

Only a few counts were recorded for this clonotype. This chain links TRBV12-3 or TRBV12-4 with TRBJ1-3; a weak D match, TRBD1 (5 bases). V was pared by 4 bases and J by 3 bases, with 7 bases between. The CDR3 loop spans 13 amino acids. The CDR3 loop reads CASSSGGGNTIYF. CDR3 nucleotides: TGTGCCAGCAGTTCCGGGGGTGGAAACACCATATATTTT.

The genes are TRBV6-5 and TRBJ2-2; TRBD2 might be the D (6 bases). The germline gives CDR1 MNHEY, CDR2 SVGAGI. The CDR3 totals 15 residues. The V end was cut by 7 bases, the J end by 7 bases, with 19 bases between. As DNA, the CDR3 is TGTGCCAGCAAAAGGCCCGGGACTCCTATCGGGGAGCTGTTTTTT. Protein sequence: CASKRPGTPIGELFF.

This clonotype was picked up many times. The chain carries TRBV2 and TRBJ1-2, with D unclear. The CDR3 is made up of 11 amino acids. CDR1 SNHLY and CDR2 FYNNEI come from the germline V gene. Trimming removed 6 bases at V and 4 bases at J, with 6 bases between. CDR3 nucleotide sequence: TGTGCCAGCAGATACGTCTATGGCTACACCTTC. Residues: CASRYVYGYTF.

Regarding this clonotype: A much larger clonotype is one base distant, so this may be a read error. This chain links TRBV7-2 with TRBJ2-5; 7 nucleotides agree with TRBD1. The CDR3 sequence is 14 residues long. Germline V gene sequence: CDR1 SGHTA, CDR2 FQGNSA. V was pared by 5 bases and J by 1 base, with 4 bases of the junction left unmatched. The CDR3 DNA sequence: TGTGCCAGCAGCGCTAACAGGGGCCAAGAGACCCAGTACTTC. Residues: CASSANRGQETQYF.

This clonotype was counted a few times. The chain carries TRBV10-3 and TRBJ1-1; D is unresolved. CDR1 is ENHRY, CDR2 SYGVKD, per germline. This CDR3 comprises 12 residues. With 6 bases removed from V and 1 base from J, the gap between germline ends came to 6 bases. The CDR3 DNA reads as TGTGCCATCAGGTCCGGGAACACTGAAGCTTTCTTT. This gives the protein CAIRSGNTEAFF.

This clonotype has only one observation. The CDR3 here is CASSLTSLAGGRDTQYF. CDR3 bases: TGTGCCAGCAGCTTAACCTCACTAGCGGGGGGTCGGGATACGCAGTATTTT. The chain is built from TRBV7-3 and TRBJ2-3; 12 nucleotides line up with TRBD2. Losses at the gene ends were 0 bases for V and 6 bases for J; bases not matched to a gene: 7. The germline V gene encodes CDR1 SGHTA and CDR2 FQGTGA. CDR3 size: 17 residues.

This clonotype was found many times. V and J are TRBV5-1 and TRBJ2-2; no clear D gene. This CDR3 spans 14 amino acids. With 0 bases removed from V and 3 bases from J, the gap between germline ends came to 6 bases. Germline V gene data show CDR1 as SGHRS and CDR2 as YFSETQ. The CDR3 reads CASSLVPDTGELFF. CDR3 DNA sequence: TGCGCCAGCAGCTTGGTGCCGGACACCGGGGAGCTGTTTTTT. Filled out from reference TRBV5-1 and TRBJ2-2, the complete variable domain reads KAGVTQTPRYLIKTRGQQVTLSCSPISGHRSVSWYQQTPGQGLQFLFEYFSETQRNKGNFPGRFSGRQFSNSRSEMNVSTLELGDSALYLCASSLVPDTGELFFGEGSRLTVL.

As for this clonotype: Given a much more abundant clone one base away, this may be a read error. This chain links TRBV7-9 with TRBJ1-1; perhaps TRBD1 as D (6 bases). CDR1 and CDR2 (germline): SEHNR, FQNEAQ (reference sequence). V dropped 11 bases and J dropped 1 base, with 11 bases sitting between them. CDR3 length equals 12 residues. CDR3 bases: TGTGCCGGCGGGGGACAGAACACTGAAGCTTTCTTT. Translated: CAGGGQNTEAFF.

V usage is TRBV29-1 and J usage is TRBJ2-3, with D possibly being TRBD2 (6 bases). CDR3 length: 16 amino acids. V lost 4 bases and J 1 base, leaving 18 bases between the germline ends. Germline CDR1 is SQVTM and CDR2 is ANQGSEA. The DNA for the CDR3 is TGCAGCGTTGCAGGGTTGGGGGGAACCGGCACAGATACGCAGTATTTT. This sequence encodes CSVAGLGGTGTDTQYF.

This clonotype was picked up many times. V usage is TRBV6-5 and J usage is TRBJ2-5; D not certain. The CDR3 runs 20 residues. V was shortened by 5 bases and J by 1 base, with 29 bases between the two germline ends. Germline V lookup: CDR1 MNHEY, CDR2 SVGAGI. The CDR3 here is CASSQSSETSSKALQETQYF. CDR3 DNA sequence: TGTGCCAGCAGTCAGTCTTCAGAGACAAGTAGCAAGGCCCTCCAAGAGACCCAGTACTTC.

This clonotype was seen only a few times. The chain carries TRBV7-6 and TRBJ1-1; D may be TRBD1 (5 bases). CDR3 length: 11 residues. CDR1 and CDR2 (germline): SGHVS, FNYEAQ. V shed 3 bases and J shed 11 bases, with 10 bases lying between them. CDR3 protein: CASSFGGEAFF. The CDR3 DNA is TGTGCCAGCAGCTTCGGGGGGGAGGCTTTCTTT.

V usage is TRBV7-2 and J usage is TRBJ2-3; 7 bases line up with TRBD2. V shed 6 bases and J 5 bases; nucleotides not matched to a gene: 5. The germline CDR1 and CDR2 sequences are SGHTA and FQGNSA. The CDR3 has 13 amino acids. CDR3 bases: TGTGCCAGCAGTATCGGGGGGATAGATACGCAGTATTTT. It specifies CASSIGGIDTQYF.

Regarding this clonotype: A much larger clone differs from this one at a single base, so this may be a read error. This chain connects TRBV10-3 to TRBJ2-5; D gene unclear. V lost 6 bases, J lost 3 bases, and 11 bases lay in between. CDR3 size: 13 residues. CDR1 and CDR2 from the germline V gene are ENHRY and SYGVKD. The CDR3 protein is CAIRRRSEETQYF. In DNA form, the CDR3 reads TGTGCCATCAGGAGGAGAAGTGAAGAGACCCAGTACTTC.

The table lists this clonotype with a few counts. V and J are TRBV6-6 and TRBJ2-7; D remains ambiguous. V was pared by 5 bases and J by 6 bases, with 20 bases between. In germline, CDR1 is MNHNY, CDR2 SVGAGI (reference sequence). CDR3 length equals 15 residues. Written as DNA, the CDR3 is TGTGCCAGCAGTCGTTCGGATACGGTCGTCTCCGAGCAGTACTTC. Translating gives CASSRSDTVVSEQYF.

This chain connects TRBV10-3 to TRBJ1-1; D ambiguous. CDR1 is ENHRY, CDR2 SYGVKD, per germline. The CDR3 length is 14 residues. Trimming cost V 2 bases and J 0 bases, with 7 bases left between them. CDR3 DNA sequence: TGTGCCATCAGTGAGACAGCACTGAACACTGAAGCTTTCTTT. This gives the protein CAISETALNTEAFF.

The V call is TRBV20-1, the J call TRBJ2-7; the match to TRBD1 covers 7 bases. V shed 5 bases and J 3 bases; nucleotides not matched to a gene: 7. In germline, CDR1 is DFQATT, CDR2 SNEGSKA (reference sequence). The CDR3 spans 13 residues. CDR3 residues: CSAETGLNYEQYF. The CDR3 nucleotides read TGCAGTGCTGAGACAGGGTTAAACTACGAGCAGTACTTC.

This clonotype was counted between two and nine times. V gene TRBV6-2 or TRBV6-3 combines with J gene TRBJ2-7; 8 nucleotides line up with TRBD1. Germline values: CDR1 MNHEY, CDR2 SVGEGT. The CDR3 runs to 15 residues. J was trimmed by 3 bases and V by 2 bases; bases with no gene match: 6. The CDR3 spells CASSYGGQGFYEQYF. The CDR3 nucleotides read TGTGCCAGCAGTTACGGTGGACAGGGTTTCTACGAGCAGTACTTC.